This record covers a single TCR beta chain. The antigen remains unidentified. The data originate from a study of T-cell memory formation after mild COVID-19. About the study: TCR clustering was largely donor specific. Study observations and caveats: Chiefly within CM and EM were the contracting CD4+ clones; CD8+ ones were within EMRA.

A single record per CDR3 protein comes from TCRdb applying MiXCR to the 5' RACE reads. This table has about 340,000 distinct CDR3 sequences, under 15% appearing once. CDR1 and CDR2 from the germline V gene are SQVTM and ANQGSEA. This CDR3 is built from 14 residues. V gave up 3 bases and J gave up 4 bases; unmatched junction bases: 2. The specimen sequenced was PBMCs or a T cell subset sorted from them (not recorded which). V and J are TRBV29-1 and TRBJ2-1; 11 bases line up with TRBD2. The source is a man aged 18 to 29 who had mild COVID-19 (a few samples of this study predate the infection). Cell type and time point are not known. The CDR3 loop reads CSVEASGGYNEQFF. The CDR3 DNA is TGCAGCGTTGAGGCTAGCGGGGGGTACAATGAGCAGTTCTTC.